This note documents a single T cell receptor (beta chain) sequence. The sample belongs to a study of technical replicates of blood from four donors. TCRdb keeps only in-frame clones here, not all; method: immunoSEQ multiplex PCR. The table lists over 75,000 clones, around 97% of them singletons. The CDR3 loop spans 15 amino acids. In germline, CDR1 is SQVTM, CDR2 ANQGSEA. V shed 2 bases and J 2 bases; nucleotides not matched to a gene: 1. The genes are TRBV29-1 and TRBJ2-6, with 9 bases matching TRBD2. Sample: T cells isolated from PBMCs. The receptor's source is a human donor in good health. CDR3: CSVELAGTGANVLTF. The CDR3 DNA reads as TGCAGCGTTGAACTAGCGGGAACTGGGGCCAACGTCCTGACTTTC.